The rows below give T cell receptor beta chains drawn from one sample of a study of blood T cell repertoires in COVID-19. The method was immunoSEQ multiplex PCR; TCRdb's version includes in-frame clones alone and lacks a portion of them. The table has around 95,000 clones, almost 80% seen once. Sequencing was carried out using peripheral blood. The receptors stem from a woman in her 70s with acute or convalescent COVID-19. Both conserved end residues are part of each CDR3. The order of the fields is D gene, clone size, V gene, J gene, CDR3 DNA, CDR3 protein. A D gene is named only where the DNA matches it firmly. The size entry is marked missing in some rows and otherwise reads once, few, many or a size class.

D: TRBD1; size: NA; V: TRBV6-5; J: TRBJ1-5; DNA: TGTGCCAGCAACCCGACAGGGAGCAATCAGCCCCAGCATTTT; CDR3: CASNPTGSNQPQHF
D: TRBD1; size: NA; V: TRBV19; J: TRBJ1-6; DNA: TGTGCCAGTAGTAGAGGCCAGGGACAGGGGAGGTCACCCCTCCACTTT; CDR3: CASSRGQGQGRSPLHF
D: NA; size: NA; V: TRBV30; J: TRBJ2-7; DNA: TGTGCCTGGAGTAATCAACAGACCTACGAGCAGTACTTC; CDR3: CAWSNQQTYEQYF
D: TRBD1; size: NA; V: TRBV30; J: TRBJ1-2; DNA: TGTGCCTGGAGCCGCGGGACAGAGTATGGCTACACCTTC; CDR3: CAWSRGTEYGYTF
D: NA; size: NA; V: TRBV9; J: TRBJ2-5; DNA: TGTGCCAGCAGCGTAGGGGCCGGGGATGGAGAGACCCAGTACTTC; CDR3: CASSVGAGDGETQYF
D: TRBD1; size: NA; V: TRBV5-1; J: TRBJ2-7; DNA: TGCGCCAGCAGCTTGGGGGCAGGGGGTGACGAGCAGTACTTC; CDR3: CASSLGAGGDEQYF
D: TRBD1; size: NA; V: TRBV11-2; J: TRBJ1-3; DNA: TGTGCCAGCAGACGAACAGGGGCAGGAAACACCATATATTTT; CDR3: CASRRTGAGNTIYF
D: TRBD1; size: NA; V: TRBV6-5; J: TRBJ2-1; DNA: TGTGCCAGCAGTTACCGGGACAGAGACAATGAGCAGTTCTTC; CDR3: CASSYRDRDNEQFF
D: TRBD1; size: NA; V: TRBV11-2; J: TRBJ2-7; DNA: TGTGCCAGCAGCCCTAGACAGGGAGCCGAGCAGTACTTC; CDR3: CASSPRQGAEQYF
D: NA; size: NA; V: TRBV7-2; J: TRBJ2-2; DNA: TGTGCCAGCAGCCCCCGTGGCGGGGGCAACACCGGGGAGCTGTTTTTT; CDR3: CASSPRGGGNTGELFF
D: TRBD2; size: NA; V: TRBV4-2; J: TRBJ2-3; DNA: TGTGCCAGCAGCCAAGGGACTAGCGGGGGCACAGATACGCAGTATTTT; CDR3: CASSQGTSGGTDTQYF
D: TRBD1; size: NA; V: TRBV7-8; J: TRBJ1-2; DNA: TGTGCCAGCAGCCCCCGGACAGGGGGCAACTATGGCTACACCTTC; CDR3: CASSPRTGGNYGYTF
D: NA; size: few; V: TRBV29-1; J: TRBJ2-7; DNA: TGCAGCGTTGAAGAGACAGCGTCCTACGAGCAGTACTTC; CDR3: CSVEETASYEQYF
D: NA; size: NA; V: TRBV12-3/TRBV12-4; J: TRBJ2-7; DNA: TGTGCCAGCAGTTTAGGAGCCTACGAGCAGTACTTC; CDR3: CASSLGAYEQYF
D: TRBD1; size: NA; V: TRBV24-1; J: TRBJ1-2; DNA: TGTGCCACCAGTGATTGGGGACAGGTTAATGGCTACACCTTC; CDR3: CATSDWGQVNGYTF
D: NA; size: NA; V: TRBV4-1; J: TRBJ1-1; DNA: TGCGCCAGCAGCCAAGGATTTAGACAGCTAAACACTGAAGCTTTCTTT; CDR3: CASSQGFRQLNTEAFF
D: NA; size: NA; V: TRBV19; J: TRBJ1-1; DNA: TGTGCCAGTAGTACCTTCTACGGAGGGGAGAACACTGAAGCTTTCTTT; CDR3: CASSTFYGGENTEAFF
D: TRBD1; size: NA; V: TRBV25-1; J: TRBJ1-1; DNA: TGTGCCAGCAGTGGTCGGACAGGGGGCATGAACACTGAAGCTTTCTTT; CDR3: CASSGRTGGMNTEAFF
D: TRBD1; size: NA; V: TRBV9; J: TRBJ1-2; DNA: TGTGCCAGCAGCGCCGGGACAGGGGGATGCACCTTC; CDR3: CASSAGTGGCTF
D: NA; size: NA; V: TRBV7-2; J: TRBJ1-4; DNA: TGTGCCAGCAGCAAAAGCGGACAGAAGAATGAAAAACTGTTTTTT; CDR3: CASSKSGQKNEKLFF
D: NA; size: NA; V: TRBV11-1; J: TRBJ1-1; DNA: TGTGCCAGCAGCTTAGGGCAGGGGCGGAACACTGAAGCTTTCTTT; CDR3: CASSLGQGRNTEAFF
D: TRBD1; size: NA; V: TRBV27; J: TRBJ2-7; DNA: TGTGCCAGCAGTAGGGACAGGGACTACGAGCAGTACTTC; CDR3: CASSRDRDYEQYF
D: TRBD1; size: once; V: TRBV10-3; J: TRBJ2-1; DNA: TGTGCCATCAGTGACTTCCAGGGGGCCAACAATGAGCAGTTCTTC; CDR3: CAISDFQGANNEQFF
D: TRBD1; size: NA; V: TRBV6-6; J: TRBJ1-4; DNA: TGTGCCAGCAATGGAGGGACAGGGTATGAAAAACTGTTTTTT; CDR3: CASNGGTGYEKLFF
D: NA; size: NA; V: TRBV19; J: TRBJ1-6; DNA: TGTGCCAGTAGTATAGGTCTAGGACTTCAATCACCCCTCCACTTT; CDR3: CASSIGLGLQSPLHF
D: TRBD1; size: NA; V: TRBV10-1; J: TRBJ2-5; DNA: TGCGCCAGCAGTGATCGGACAGGGCAACAAGAGACCCAGTACTTC; CDR3: CASSDRTGQQETQYF
D: TRBD1; size: NA; V: TRBV4-1; J: TRBJ2-1; DNA: TGCGCCAGCAGCCCCCTGGGACAGGGGAGCTACAATGAGCAGTTCTTC; CDR3: CASSPLGQGSYNEQFF
D: TRBD2; size: many; V: TRBV4-1; J: TRBJ2-5; DNA: TGCGCCAGCAGCCAAGAGTTGGCGGGGGGCGTCCGGGAGACCCAGTACTTC; CDR3: CASSQELAGGVRETQYF
D: TRBD1; size: NA; V: TRBV24-1; J: TRBJ2-5; DNA: TGTGCCACCAGTGATTTCGGGACAGGGTACGAGACCCAGTACTTC; CDR3: CATSDFGTGYETQYF
D: NA; size: NA; V: TRBV7-9; J: TRBJ2-5; DNA: TGTGCCAGCAGCTTAGAGCCCATCGAGACCCAGTACTTC; CDR3: CASSLEPIETQYF
D: TRBD1; size: NA; V: TRBV19; J: TRBJ2-7; DNA: TGTGCCAGTAGTATAGCAACAGGGGGCGACGAGCAGTACTTC; CDR3: CASSIATGGDEQYF
D: NA; size: NA; V: TRBV6-5; J: TRBJ1-5; DNA: TGTGCCAGCAGTACAAGGGGTAACCAGCCCCAGCATTTT; CDR3: CASSTRGNQPQHF
D: NA; size: NA; V: TRBV4-3; J: TRBJ1-2; DNA: TGCGCCAGCAACCCGGGGGAAGCACTGCACTATGGCTACACCTTC; CDR3: CASNPGEALHYGYTF
D: TRBD1; size: NA; V: TRBV28; J: TRBJ1-2; DNA: TGTGCCAGCACCCTGACAGCCCGGCAGGGGGCACGCAATGGCTACACCTTC; CDR3: CASTLTARQGARNGYTF
D: NA; size: NA; V: TRBV3-1/TRBV3-2; J: TRBJ2-5; DNA: TGTGCCAGCAGCCAAGGGGGGCATCCGACCCAGTACTTC; CDR3: CASSQGGHPTQYF
D: NA; size: few; V: TRBV5-8; J: TRBJ1-5; DNA: TGTGCCAGCAGCTTATCCGGGGGAGATCAGCCCCAGCATTTT; CDR3: CASSLSGGDQPQHF
D: TRBD1; size: NA; V: TRBV2; J: TRBJ1-5; DNA: TGTGCCAGCAGCAAGACAGGGATTCCGCCCCAGCATTTT; CDR3: CASSKTGIPPQHF
D: TRBD1; size: few; V: TRBV10-3; J: TRBJ2-7; DNA: TGTGCCACCATGGACAGGGGAGTCCACGAGCAGTACTTC; CDR3: CATMDRGVHEQYF
D: NA; size: NA; V: TRBV30; J: TRBJ2-2; DNA: TGTGCCTGGACCTTCAGGGCGAGTTCCGGGGAGCTGTTTTTT; CDR3: CAWTFRASSGELFF
D: NA; size: NA; V: TRBV6-5; J: TRBJ1-1; DNA: TGTGCCTCGCCGGGACACACTTCCAACACTGAAGCTTTCTTT; CDR3: CASPGHTSNTEAFF
D: TRBD1; size: NA; V: TRBV28; J: TRBJ1-2; DNA: TGTGCCAGCAACCCGCGGACAGGGTTTGGCTACACCTTC; CDR3: CASNPRTGFGYTF
D: NA; size: NA; V: TRBV7-8; J: TRBJ1-5; DNA: TGTGCCAGCAGCCAATACCGGGACACCCATCAGCCCCAGCATTTT; CDR3: CASSQYRDTHQPQHF
D: NA; size: NA; V: TRBV25-1; J: TRBJ1-2; DNA: TGTGCCAGCAGTGAAGGGCCTCTCAATCGGGGCTACACCTTC; CDR3: CASSEGPLNRGYTF
D: NA; size: NA; V: TRBV15; J: TRBJ1-4; DNA: TGTGCCACCAGCGGATTTCAGGGAAGGGGTGTTGAAAAACTGTTTTTT; CDR3: CATSGFQGRGVEKLFF
D: TRBD2; size: few; V: TRBV5-8; J: TRBJ2-1; DNA: TGTGCCAGCAGCTCGCGCGGGGGGCCCTCCTACAATGAGCAGTTCTTC; CDR3: CASSSRGGPSYNEQFF
D: TRBD2; size: once; V: TRBV6-5; J: TRBJ2-5; DNA: TGTGCCAGCAGTTCCGGACTAGCGGGGCGTAAAGAGACCCAGTACTTC; CDR3: CASSSGLAGRKETQYF
D: NA; size: NA; V: TRBV5-1; J: TRBJ1-2; DNA: TGCGCCAGCAGCTTGGTGGGGGGTGCTAACTATGGCTACACCTTC; CDR3: CASSLVGGANYGYTF
D: TRBD1; size: NA; V: TRBV27; J: TRBJ1-2; DNA: TGTGCCAGCAGTCCCAACGACAGGGGGCACGGCTACACCTTC; CDR3: CASSPNDRGHGYTF